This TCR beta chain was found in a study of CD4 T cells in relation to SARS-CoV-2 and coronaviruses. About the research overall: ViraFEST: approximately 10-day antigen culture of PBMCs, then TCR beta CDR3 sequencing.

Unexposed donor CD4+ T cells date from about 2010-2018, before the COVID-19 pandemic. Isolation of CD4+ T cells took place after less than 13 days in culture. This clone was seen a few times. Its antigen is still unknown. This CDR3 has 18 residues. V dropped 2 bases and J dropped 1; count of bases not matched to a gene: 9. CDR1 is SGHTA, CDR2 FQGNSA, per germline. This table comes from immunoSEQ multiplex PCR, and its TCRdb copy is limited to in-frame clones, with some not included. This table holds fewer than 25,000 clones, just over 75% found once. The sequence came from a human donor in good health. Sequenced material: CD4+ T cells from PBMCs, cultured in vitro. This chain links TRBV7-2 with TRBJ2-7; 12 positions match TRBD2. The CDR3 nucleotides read TGTGCCAGCAGCTTAATGTCTAGCGGGGGGGATTATTCCTACGAGCAGTACTTC. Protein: CASSLMSSGGDYSYEQYF.